Each of the 22 T cell receptor beta chains below was sequenced from the same sample in a study of blood T cell repertoires in COVID-19 (dated by TCRdb to 2020 to 2022). Library construction relied on the immunoSEQ multiplex PCR assay. TCRdb obtained this table from immuneACCESS and retained in-frame rearrangements with V and J assigned. These tables miss some clones; where compared with another copy, unresolved V genes account for less than half of the shortfall, and the remainder is unexplained. The sample table shows over 200,000 clones, and roughly 89% are seen once. The ten largest clones add up to 5.5% to 7.5% of the sample. Sequenced sample: PBMCs or T cells enriched from blood (not recorded which). The receptors stem from a woman aged 35 to 49 who had recovered from COVID-19.

This chain links TRBV5-1 with TRBJ1-1; possible D gene TRBD1, 6 bases. In germline, CDR1 is SGHRS, CDR2 YFSETQ. This CDR3 comprises 15 residues. V was trimmed by 4 bases and J by 2 bases, leaving 15 bases between them. The CDR3 DNA reads as TGCGCCAGCAGCCCGGAGGGGGGGGCCAACACTGAAGCTTTCTTT. This gives the protein CASSPEGGANTEAFF.

The rearrangement links TRBV25-1 to TRBJ2-2; D remains unclear. The CDR3 covers 15 residues. Germline CDR1 and CDR2: MGHDK and SYGVNS. Trimming left V 1 base short and J 4 bases short, with 10 bases between. The CDR3 protein is CASSESRPSTGELFF. The CDR3 DNA sequence: TGTGCCAGCAGTGAATCTCGTCCGTCCACCGGGGAGCTGTTTTTT.

J is TRBJ2-2 and V is TRBV19; tentative D call: TRBD2 (5 bases). V dropped 3 bases and J dropped 6 bases, with 14 bases sitting between them. The CDR3 has 15 amino acids. From germline, CDR1 is LNHDA and CDR2 SQIVND (reference sequence). The CDR3 bases are TGTGCCAGTAGTATCCCGGACCTGGGAGCCGGGGAGCTGTTTTTT. This gives the protein CASSIPDLGAGELFF. The whole variable domain, remainder taken from reference TRBV19 and TRBJ2-2, is DGGITQSPKYLFRKEGQNVTLSCEQNLNHDAMYWYRQDPGQGLRLIYYSQIVNDFQKGDIAEGYSVSREKKESFPLTVTSAQKNPTAFYLCASSIPDLGAGELFFGEGSRLTVL.

The chain carries TRBV5-1 and TRBJ2-2; 9 nucleotides agree with TRBD1. Germline CDR1 SGHRS, CDR2 YFSETQ. V was pared by 3 bases and J by 4 bases, with 4 bases of the junction left unmatched. CDR3 length: 15 residues. The CDR3 loop reads CASSSGQGGTGELFF. CDR3 bases: TGCGCCAGCAGCTCGGGACAGGGAGGCACCGGGGAGCTGTTTTTT.

This clone was observed a few times. The chain carries TRBV7-2 and TRBJ2-3, with D possibly being TRBD2 (6 bases). The CDR3 spans 15 residues. Looked up from germline, CDR1 is SGHTA and CDR2 is FQGNSA. Trimming cost V 2 bases and J 2 bases, with 11 bases left between them. The CDR3 DNA sequence: TGTGCCAGCAGCTTACGGGACTCCAACACAGATACGCAGTATTTT. Encoded protein: CASSLRDSNTDTQYF.

This clone was detected once. The V call is TRBV27, the J call TRBJ1-2; D may be TRBD1 (5 bases). The CDR3 runs to 16 residues. The germline CDR1 and CDR2 sequences are MNHEY and SMNVEV (reference sequence). V was pared by 3 bases and J by 8 bases, with 22 bases between. The CDR3 coding sequence is TGTGCCAGCAGTTTGATGTACAGGCTCGAACCGGAGGGCTACACCTTC. Translated, it gives CASSLMYRLEPEGYTF.

The V gene is TRBV28, the J gene TRBJ2-5; 13 positions match TRBD2. The CDR3 covers 14 residues. After removal of 5 bases from V and 5 bases from J, the junction contained 2 bases not matched to a gene. Germline V CDR1 and CDR2: MDHEN, SYDVKM. Written as DNA, the CDR3 is TGTGCCAGCAGTCCGACTAGCGGGAGGGAGACCCAGTACTTC. Translating gives CASSPTSGRETQYF.

The chain couples TRBV5-1 to TRBJ2-7, with 10 bases identical to TRBD2. The germline V gene has CDR1 SGHRS and CDR2 YFSETQ. The junction had 5 bases not matched to a gene; V was cut back by 4 bases and J by 4 bases. This CDR3 has 14 residues. The CDR3 loop is CASSKREGQYEQYF. The CDR3 DNA reads TGCGCCAGCAGCAAGCGGGAGGGCCAATACGAGCAGTACTTC.

This chain links TRBV25-1 with TRBJ2-7, with TRBD1 matching 7 bases. The CDR3 length is 14 residues. Germline loops: CDR1 MGHDK, CDR2 SYGVNS. Trimming took 4 bases from V and 7 from J; bases not matched to a gene: 10. The CDR3 protein is CASSGQGRWGEQYF. In nucleotides, the CDR3 is TGTGCCAGCAGTGGACAGGGTCGATGGGGTGAGCAGTACTTC.

This chain connects TRBV7-2 to TRBJ2-1; TRBD2 agrees at 9 bases. CDR3 size: 17 residues. J was trimmed by 4 bases and V by 5 bases; bases with no gene match: 12. Per germline, CDR1 SGHTA and CDR2 FQGNSA. In DNA form, the CDR3 reads TGTGCCAGCAGCCCTCTAGCGGGGTCCGGGTCTTACAATGAGCAGTTCTTC. As protein: CASSPLAGSGSYNEQFF.

The gene calls are TRBV19 and TRBJ2-3; a possible D gene is TRBD1 (7 bases). Germline V gene data show CDR1 as LNHDA and CDR2 as SQIVND (reference sequence). The CDR3 runs to 17 residues. Trimming took 3 bases from V and 1 from J, leaving 17 bases between them. Here the CDR3 reads CASSIPPGRGGTDTQYF. CDR3 nucleotide sequence: TGTGCCAGTAGTATTCCCCCAGGCAGGGGGGGCACAGATACGCAGTATTTT.

The CDR3 coding sequence is TGTGCCAGCAGTTATAGGGACTTGATAACCGGGGAGCTGTTTTTT. This sequence encodes CASSYRDLITGELFF. The genes are TRBV6-5 and TRBJ2-2; tentatively, D is TRBD2 (6 bases). CDR3 size: 15 residues. Germline V gene lookup returns CDR1 MNHEY and CDR2 SVGAGI. The ends were cut back, 3 bases at V and 5 bases at J, with 13 bases in the middle.

The chain carries TRBV21-1 and TRBJ2-4; TRBD1 reflects the table's D call only, with no check against the DNA. TRBV21-1 is marked as a pseudogene. The CDR3 sequence is 9 residues long. The CDR3 DNA reads TGTGCCAGCAGCGGGCAGGGGGGCTTC. It is translated as CASSGQGGF.

The rearrangement uses TRBV5-4 and TRBJ1-1, with D possibly being TRBD1 (6 bases). CDR1 and CDR2 (germline): SGHNT, YYREEE (reference sequence). The V gene lost 4 bases and the J gene lost 11 bases, with 24 bases spanning the gap. CDR3 size: 15 residues. The DNA of the CDR3 is TGTGCCAGCAGCCACAGTAGATCAGGGGAAATAAAGGCTTTCTTT. Protein product: CASSHSRSGEIKAFF.

V and J are TRBV11-2 and TRBJ2-7; 9 bases align to TRBD1. From germline, CDR1 is SGHAT and CDR2 FQNNGV. Trimming at V came to 2 bases and at J to 3 bases, leaving 14 bases not matched to a gene. CDR3 size: 18 residues. The CDR3 sequence: CASSLYYTSGDRVYEQYF. Written as DNA, the CDR3 is TGTGCCAGCAGCTTATACTATACTTCCGGGGACAGGGTCTACGAGCAGTACTTC.

The rearrangement links TRBV6-6 to TRBJ2-7, with 10 bases that match TRBD1. The CDR3 has 15 residues. Trimming took 0 bases from V and 9 from J; bases not matched to a gene: 8. In germline, CDR1 is MNHNY, CDR2 SVGAGI (reference sequence). This chain's CDR3 is CASSYSTDRGGVQYV. The CDR3 bases are TGTGCCAGCAGTTACTCGACGGACAGGGGGGGAGTGCAGTACGTC.

V and J are TRBV4-3 and TRBJ2-3; possible D gene TRBD2, 5 bases. V lost 4 bases, J lost 5 bases, and 13 bases lay in between. Germline V gene sequence: CDR1 LGHNA, CDR2 YSLEER. The CDR3 has 14 amino acids. The CDR3 coding sequence is TGCGCCAGCAGCCTCACGAACCGGGGAGATACGCAGTATTTT. This encodes CASSLTNRGDTQYF.

The chain carries TRBV6-2 or TRBV6-3 and TRBJ1-1, with TRBD1 matching over 8 bases. The V gene end was trimmed by 0 bases and the J gene end by 6 bases; junction bases not matched to a gene: 6. Germline CDR1 is MNHEY and CDR2 is SVGEGT. The CDR3 spans 15 residues. CDR3 residues: CASSYSGQGGAEAFF. CDR3 bases: TGTGCCAGCAGTTACTCTGGACAGGGCGGCGCTGAAGCTTTCTTT.

V is TRBV19 and J is TRBJ1-2, with 9 bases aligning to TRBD1. The CDR3 totals 16 residues. CDR1 and CDR2 (germline): LNHDA, SQIVND (reference sequence). V dropped 6 bases and J dropped 1; count of bases not matched to a gene: 9. The CDR3 DNA is TGTGCCAGTAGCCGGGGGGGACAGGGTGGTAACTATGGCTACACCTTC. Translation: CASSRGGQGGNYGYTF.

This chain connects TRBV18 to TRBJ2-3; TRBD2 might be the D (5 bases). Trimming removed 3 bases from V and 7 bases from J, with 17 bases in between. CDR1 is KGHSH, CDR2 LQKENI, per germline. CDR3 size: 15 residues. CDR3 DNA: TGTGCCAGCTCACCTCAGAGGGCGGCGCCGAATACGCAGTATTTT. Encoded protein: CASSPQRAAPNTQYF. Using reference TRBV18 and TRBJ2-3 for the parts outside the CDR3, the full variable domain is NAGVMQNPRHLVRRRGQEARLRCSPMKGHSHVYWYRQLPEEGLKFMVYLQKENIIDESGMPKERFSAEFPKEGPSILRIQQVVRGDSAAYFCASSPQRAAPNTQYFGPGTRLTVL.

The chain recombines TRBV20-1 with TRBJ1-1, with TRBD1 identical over 7 bases. Trimming cost V 3 bases and J 1 base; bases outside gene matches: 2. Germline loops: CDR1 DFQATT, CDR2 SNEGSKA (reference sequence). CDR3 length: 13 residues. The CDR3 loop is CSASGTANTEAFF. The CDR3 bases are TGCAGTGCTAGTGGGACAGCGAACACTGAAGCTTTCTTT.

Remarks on this clone: Sequence at one end of the junction differs from germline and may be a read error. The genes are TRBV10-3 and TRBJ1-4; tentative D call: TRBD1 (5 bases). CDR3 size: 15 residues. Per the germline V gene, CDR1 is ENHRY and CDR2 is SYGVKD. The CDR3 here is CAISSDSATNEKLFF. The CDR3 region has the DNA TGTGCCATCAGCAGCGACAGTGCAACGAATGAAAAACTGTTTTTT.